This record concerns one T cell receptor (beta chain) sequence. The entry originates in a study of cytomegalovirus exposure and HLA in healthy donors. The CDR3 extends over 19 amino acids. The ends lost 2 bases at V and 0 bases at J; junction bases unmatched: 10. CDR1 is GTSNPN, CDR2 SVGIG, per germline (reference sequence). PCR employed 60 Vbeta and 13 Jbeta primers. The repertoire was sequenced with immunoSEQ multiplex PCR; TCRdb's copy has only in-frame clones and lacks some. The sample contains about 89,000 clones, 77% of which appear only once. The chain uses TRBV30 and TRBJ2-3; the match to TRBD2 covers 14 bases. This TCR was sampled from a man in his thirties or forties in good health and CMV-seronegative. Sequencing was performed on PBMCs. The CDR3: CAWSPGLAGVYGSTDTQYF. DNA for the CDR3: TGTGCCTGGAGTCCGGGACTAGCGGGGGTGTACGGCAGCACAGATACGCAGTATTTT. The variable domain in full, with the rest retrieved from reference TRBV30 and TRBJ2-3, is SQTIHQWPATLVQPVGSPLSLECTVEGTSNPNLYWYRQAAGRGLQLLFYSVGIGQISSEVPQNLSASRPQDRQFILSSKKLLLSDSGFYLCAWSPGLAGVYGSTDTQYFGPGTRLTVL.